This T cell receptor (beta chain) originates from a study of OX40 agonist ivuxolimab in advanced cancers. The overall study: Every patient in dose escalation had hepatocellular carcinoma, melanoma, renal cell or head and neck cancer.

With regard to this clone: The antigen is unknown.

Whole-study findings and limits: On average, CD8+ T cells showed a greater number of expanded clones than CD4+.

Using immunoSEQ multiplex PCR, the repertoire was profiled, and TCRdb retains in-frame clones only, with some absent. The data contain some 60,000 clones, roughly 90% of them singletons. The CDR3 totals 14 residues. V lost 6 bases and J lost 3; bases outside the gene matches: 7. Per germline, CDR1 MNHEY and CDR2 SVGAGI. Sampled blood was obtained at baseline, cycle 4 day 1, and cycle 7 day 1. The chain combines TRBV6-5 with TRBJ2-7, with 8 bases identical to TRBD2. The source is an adult with an advanced solid tumor such as melanoma, head and neck, liver or kidney cancer. The sample here was CD4+ or CD8+ T cells sorted from blood, taken in a trial of the OX40 agonist ivuxolimab. The CDR3 protein is CASRTAGDSYEQYF. CDR3 DNA: TGTGCCAGCAGGACAGCGGGAGATAGCTACGAGCAGTACTTC.